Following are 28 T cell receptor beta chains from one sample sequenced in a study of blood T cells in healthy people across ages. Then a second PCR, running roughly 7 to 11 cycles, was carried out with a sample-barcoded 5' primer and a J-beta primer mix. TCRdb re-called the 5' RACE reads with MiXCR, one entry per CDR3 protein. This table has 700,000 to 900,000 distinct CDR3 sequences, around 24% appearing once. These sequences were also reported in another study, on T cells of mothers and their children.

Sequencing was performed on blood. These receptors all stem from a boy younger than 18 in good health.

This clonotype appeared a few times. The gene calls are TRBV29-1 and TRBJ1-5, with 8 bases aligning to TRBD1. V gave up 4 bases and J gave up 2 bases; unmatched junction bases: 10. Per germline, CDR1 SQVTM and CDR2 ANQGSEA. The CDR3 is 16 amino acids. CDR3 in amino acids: CSVVLRGRGGNQPQHF. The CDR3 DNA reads TGCAGCGTTGTCCTCAGGGGGCGCGGGGGCAATCAGCCCCAGCATTTT.

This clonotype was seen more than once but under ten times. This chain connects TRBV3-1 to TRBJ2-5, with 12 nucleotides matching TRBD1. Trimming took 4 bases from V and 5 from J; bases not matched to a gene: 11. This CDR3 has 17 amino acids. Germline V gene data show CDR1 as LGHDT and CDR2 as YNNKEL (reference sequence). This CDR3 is CASSPVPGQGAWETQYF. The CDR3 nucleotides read TGTGCCAGCAGCCCCGTCCCGGGACAGGGGGCTTGGGAGACCCAGTACTTC.

DNA of the CDR3: TGTGCCAGCAGTCGAATAGGGACTAGCGAGGGTGACCAGTACTTC. It yields the protein CASSRIGTSEGDQYF. The V call is TRBV6-5, the J call TRBJ2-5, with TRBD2 matching 10 bases. CDR1 is MNHEY, CDR2 SVGAGI, per germline. The CDR3 spans 15 residues. V lost 5 bases and J lost 10; bases outside the gene matches: 13.

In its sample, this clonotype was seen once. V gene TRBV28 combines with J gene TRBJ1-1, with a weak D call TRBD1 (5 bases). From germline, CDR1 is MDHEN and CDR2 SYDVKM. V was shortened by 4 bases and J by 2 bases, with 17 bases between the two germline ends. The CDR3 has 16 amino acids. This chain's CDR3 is CASSSLLGPINTEAFF. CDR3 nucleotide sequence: TGTGCCAGCAGTTCCCTACTGGGGCCTATAAACACTGAAGCTTTCTTT.

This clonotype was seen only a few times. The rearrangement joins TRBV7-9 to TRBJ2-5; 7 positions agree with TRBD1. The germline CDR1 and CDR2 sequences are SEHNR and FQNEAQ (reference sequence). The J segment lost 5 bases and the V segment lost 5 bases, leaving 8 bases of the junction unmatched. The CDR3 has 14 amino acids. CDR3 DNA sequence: TGTGCCAGCAGCCCTCGACAGGGCCTGGAGACCCAGTACTTC. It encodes CASSPRQGLETQYF.

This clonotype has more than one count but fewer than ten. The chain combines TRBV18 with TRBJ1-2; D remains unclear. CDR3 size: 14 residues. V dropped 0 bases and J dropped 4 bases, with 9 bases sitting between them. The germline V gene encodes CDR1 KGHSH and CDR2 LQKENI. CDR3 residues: CASSPPVGPYGYTF. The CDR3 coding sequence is TGTGCCAGCTCACCACCTGTCGGACCCTATGGCTACACCTTC.

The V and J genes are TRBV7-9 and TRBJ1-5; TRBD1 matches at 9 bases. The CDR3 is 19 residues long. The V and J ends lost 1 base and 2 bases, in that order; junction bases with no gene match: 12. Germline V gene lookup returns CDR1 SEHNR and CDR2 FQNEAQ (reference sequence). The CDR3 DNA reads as TGTGCCAGCAGCTTAGGGACAGGGGATGGTGTGTTTGGCAATCAGCCCCAGCATTTT. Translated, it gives CASSLGTGDGVFGNQPQHF.

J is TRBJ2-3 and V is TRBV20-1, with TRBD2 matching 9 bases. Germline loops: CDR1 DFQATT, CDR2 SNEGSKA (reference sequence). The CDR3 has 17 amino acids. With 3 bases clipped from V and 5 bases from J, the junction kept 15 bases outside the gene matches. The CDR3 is CSARGLGSGGVVDTQYF. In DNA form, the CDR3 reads TGCAGTGCTAGGGGCCTGGGTAGCGGGGGTGTGGTAGATACGCAGTATTTT.

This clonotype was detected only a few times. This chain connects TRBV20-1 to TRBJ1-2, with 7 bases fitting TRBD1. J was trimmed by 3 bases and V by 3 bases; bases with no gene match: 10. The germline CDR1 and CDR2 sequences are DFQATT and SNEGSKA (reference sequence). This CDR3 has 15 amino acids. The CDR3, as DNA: TGCAGTGCTAGTGATCGACAGGGCGGGGACTATGGCTACACCTTC. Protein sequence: CSASDRQGGDYGYTF.

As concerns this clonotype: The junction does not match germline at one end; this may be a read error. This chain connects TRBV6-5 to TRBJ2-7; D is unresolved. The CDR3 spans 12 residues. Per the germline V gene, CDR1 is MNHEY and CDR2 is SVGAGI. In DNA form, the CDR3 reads TGTGCCGGCAGCCTCAACGGGTACGAGCAGTACTTC. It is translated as CAGSLNGYEQYF.

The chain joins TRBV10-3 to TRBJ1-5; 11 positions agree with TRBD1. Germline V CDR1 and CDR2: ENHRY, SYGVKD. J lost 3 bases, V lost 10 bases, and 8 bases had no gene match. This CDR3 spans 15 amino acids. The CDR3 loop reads CATNTGQGDNQPQHF. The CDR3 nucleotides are TGTGCCACCAATACGGGACAGGGGGACAATCAGCCCCAGCATTTT.

In DNA, the CDR3 is TGTGCCAGTGGGGGGTATAGCAATCAGCCCCAGCATTTT. Translated: CASGGYSNQPQHF. This chain uses TRBV6-6 with TRBJ1-5; D perhaps matches TRBD1 (5 bases). V was shortened by 9 bases and J by 0 bases, with 9 bases between the two germline ends. CDR1 and CDR2 (germline): MNHNY, SVGAGI (reference sequence). There are 13 residues in the CDR3.

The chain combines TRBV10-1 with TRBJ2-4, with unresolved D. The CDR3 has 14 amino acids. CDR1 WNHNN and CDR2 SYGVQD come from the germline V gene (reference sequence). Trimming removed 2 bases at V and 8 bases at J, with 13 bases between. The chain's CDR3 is CASSEGRLTDIQYF. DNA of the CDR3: TGCGCCAGCAGTGAGGGACGTCTAACGGACATTCAGTACTTC.

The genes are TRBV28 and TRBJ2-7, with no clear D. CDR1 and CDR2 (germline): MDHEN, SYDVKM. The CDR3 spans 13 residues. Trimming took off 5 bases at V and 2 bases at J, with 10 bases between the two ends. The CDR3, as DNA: TGTGCCAGCAGTAACATAACGCCCTACGAGCAGTACTTC. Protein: CASSNITPYEQYF.

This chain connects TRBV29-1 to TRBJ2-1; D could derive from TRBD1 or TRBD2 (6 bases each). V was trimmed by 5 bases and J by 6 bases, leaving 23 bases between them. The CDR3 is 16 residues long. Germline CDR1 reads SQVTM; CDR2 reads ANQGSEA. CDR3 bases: TGCAGCGTTCGCGGTAGCGAGGGGGGTAGGGGCAATGAGCAGTTCTTC. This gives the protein CSVRGSEGGRGNEQFF.

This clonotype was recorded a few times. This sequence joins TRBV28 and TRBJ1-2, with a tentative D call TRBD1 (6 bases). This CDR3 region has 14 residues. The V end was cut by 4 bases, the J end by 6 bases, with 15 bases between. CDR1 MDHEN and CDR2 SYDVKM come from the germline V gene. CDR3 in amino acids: CASSSHGGQNGYTF. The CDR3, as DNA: TGTGCCAGCAGTTCACATGGGGGACAAAATGGCTACACCTTC.

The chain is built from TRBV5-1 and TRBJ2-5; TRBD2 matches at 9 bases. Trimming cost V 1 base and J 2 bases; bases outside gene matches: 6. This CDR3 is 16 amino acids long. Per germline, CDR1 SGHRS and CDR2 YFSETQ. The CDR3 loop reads CASSLISGGTQETQYF. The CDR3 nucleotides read TGCGCCAGCAGCTTGATCAGCGGGGGGACTCAAGAGACCCAGTACTTC. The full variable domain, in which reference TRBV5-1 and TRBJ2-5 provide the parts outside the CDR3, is KAGVTQTPRYLIKTRGQQVTLSCSPISGHRSVSWYQQTPGQGLQFLFEYFSETQRNKGNFPGRFSGRQFSNSRSEMNVSTLELGDSALYLCASSLISGGTQETQYFGPGTRLLVL.

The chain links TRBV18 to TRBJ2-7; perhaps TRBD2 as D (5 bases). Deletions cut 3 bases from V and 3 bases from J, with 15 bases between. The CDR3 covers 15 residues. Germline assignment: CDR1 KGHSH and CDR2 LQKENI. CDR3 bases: TGTGCCAGCTCACCCAGGAGAGCGGATTTCTACGAGCAGTACTTC. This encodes CASSPRRADFYEQYF.

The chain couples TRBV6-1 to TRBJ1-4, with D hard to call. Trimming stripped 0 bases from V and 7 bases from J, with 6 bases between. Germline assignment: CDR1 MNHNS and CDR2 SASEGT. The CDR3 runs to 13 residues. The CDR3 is CASSEAGTEKLFF. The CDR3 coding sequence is TGTGCCAGCAGTGAAGCCGGCACTGAAAAACTGTTTTTT.

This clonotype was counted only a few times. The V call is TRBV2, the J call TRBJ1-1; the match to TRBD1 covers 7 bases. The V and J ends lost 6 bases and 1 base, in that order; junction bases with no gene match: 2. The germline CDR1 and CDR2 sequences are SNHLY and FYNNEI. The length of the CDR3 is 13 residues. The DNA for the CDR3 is TGTGCCAGCAGGGGGACAGCGAACACTGAAGCTTTCTTT. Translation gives CASRGTANTEAFF.

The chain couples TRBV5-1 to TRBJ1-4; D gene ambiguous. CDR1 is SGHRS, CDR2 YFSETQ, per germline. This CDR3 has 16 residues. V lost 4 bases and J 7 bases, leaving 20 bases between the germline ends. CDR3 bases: TGCGCCAGCAGCGCGGGGAGACCCTCGGGAGGTGAAAAACTGTTTTTT. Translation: CASSAGRPSGGEKLFF.

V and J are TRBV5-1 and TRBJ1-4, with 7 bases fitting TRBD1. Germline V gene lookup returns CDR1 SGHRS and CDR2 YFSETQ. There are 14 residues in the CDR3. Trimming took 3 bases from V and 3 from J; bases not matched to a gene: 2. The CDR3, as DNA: TGCGCCAGCAGCTGGGACAGCTCTAATGAAAAACTGTTTTTT. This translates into CASSWDSSNEKLFF.

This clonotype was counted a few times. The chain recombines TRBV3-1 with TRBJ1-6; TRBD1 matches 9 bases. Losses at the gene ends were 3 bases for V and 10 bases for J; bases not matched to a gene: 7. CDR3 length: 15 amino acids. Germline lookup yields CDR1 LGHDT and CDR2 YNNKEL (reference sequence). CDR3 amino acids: CASSQGQGSASPLHF. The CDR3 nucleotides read TGTGCCAGCAGCCAGGGACAGGGAAGCGCCTCACCCCTCCACTTT.

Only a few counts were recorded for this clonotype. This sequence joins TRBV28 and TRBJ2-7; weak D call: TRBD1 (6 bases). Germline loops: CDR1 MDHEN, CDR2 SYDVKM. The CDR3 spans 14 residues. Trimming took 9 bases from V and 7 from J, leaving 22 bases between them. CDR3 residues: CARWTDTLSEEQYF. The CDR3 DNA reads TGTGCCAGGTGGACAGACACCCTTTCCGAGGAGCAGTACTTC.

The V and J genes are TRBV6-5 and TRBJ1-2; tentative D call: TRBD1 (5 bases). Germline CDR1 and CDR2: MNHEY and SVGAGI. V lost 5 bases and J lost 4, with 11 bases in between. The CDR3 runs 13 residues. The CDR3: CASSTGFSYGYTF. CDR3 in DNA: TGTGCCAGCAGTACAGGTTTCTCCTATGGCTACACCTTC.

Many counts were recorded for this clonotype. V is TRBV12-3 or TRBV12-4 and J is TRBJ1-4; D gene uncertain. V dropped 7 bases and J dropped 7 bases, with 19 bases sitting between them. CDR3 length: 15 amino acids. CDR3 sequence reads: CASNTYGFNGEKLFF. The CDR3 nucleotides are TGTGCCAGCAACACCTACGGCTTCAACGGTGAAAAACTGTTTTTT.

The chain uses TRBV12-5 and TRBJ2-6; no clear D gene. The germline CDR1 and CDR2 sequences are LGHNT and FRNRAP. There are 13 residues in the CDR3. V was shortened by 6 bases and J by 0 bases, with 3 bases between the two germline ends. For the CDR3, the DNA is TGTGCTAGTGGGACCTCTGGGGCCAACGTCCTGACTTTC. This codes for CASGTSGANVLTF.

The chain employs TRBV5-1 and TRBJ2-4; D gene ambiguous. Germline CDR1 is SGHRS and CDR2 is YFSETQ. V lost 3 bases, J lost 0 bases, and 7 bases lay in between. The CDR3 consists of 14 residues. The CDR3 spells CASSSDLAKNIQYF. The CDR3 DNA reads TGCGCCAGCAGCTCGGATCTAGCCAAAAACATTCAGTACTTC.